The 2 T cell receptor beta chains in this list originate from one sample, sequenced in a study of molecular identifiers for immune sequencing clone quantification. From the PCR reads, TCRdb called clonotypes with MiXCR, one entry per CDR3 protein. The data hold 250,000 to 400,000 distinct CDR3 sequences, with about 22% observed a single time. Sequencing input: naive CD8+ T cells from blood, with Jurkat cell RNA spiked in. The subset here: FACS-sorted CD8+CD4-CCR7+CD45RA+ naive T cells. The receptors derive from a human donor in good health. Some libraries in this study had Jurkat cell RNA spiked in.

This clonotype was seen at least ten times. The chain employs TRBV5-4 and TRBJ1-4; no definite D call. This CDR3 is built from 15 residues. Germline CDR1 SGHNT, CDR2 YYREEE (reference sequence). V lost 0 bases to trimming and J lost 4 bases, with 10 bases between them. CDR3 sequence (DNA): TGTGCCAGCAGCTTGGGTTACAAGGGTAATGAAAAACTGTTTTTT. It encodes CASSLGYKGNEKLFF.

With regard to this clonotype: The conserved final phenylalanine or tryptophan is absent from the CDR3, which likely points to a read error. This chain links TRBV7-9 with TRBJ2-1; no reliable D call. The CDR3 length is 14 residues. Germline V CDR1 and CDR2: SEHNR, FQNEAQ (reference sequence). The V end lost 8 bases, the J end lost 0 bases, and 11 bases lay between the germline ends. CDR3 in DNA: TGTGCCAGCCTCCGTTTGAGCTCCTACAATGAGCAGTTCTCC. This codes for CASLRLSSYNEQFS.